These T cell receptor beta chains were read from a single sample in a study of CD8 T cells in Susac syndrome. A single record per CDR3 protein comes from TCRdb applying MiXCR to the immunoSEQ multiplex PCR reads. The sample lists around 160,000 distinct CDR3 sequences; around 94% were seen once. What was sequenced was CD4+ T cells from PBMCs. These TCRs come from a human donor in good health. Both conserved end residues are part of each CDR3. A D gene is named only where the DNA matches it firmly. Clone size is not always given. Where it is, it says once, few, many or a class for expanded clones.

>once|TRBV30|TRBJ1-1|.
CAWLNRNLNTEAFF
TGTGCCTGGTTAAACAGGAACTTGAACACTGAAGCTTTCTTT
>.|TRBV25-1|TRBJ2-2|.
CASSEQGTTGELFF
TGTGCCAGCAGTGAACAGGGGACCACCGGGGAGCTGTTTTTT
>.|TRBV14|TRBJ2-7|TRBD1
CASSQGQGSHEQYF
TGTGCCAGCAGCCAAGGACAGGGATCCCACGAGCAGTACTTC
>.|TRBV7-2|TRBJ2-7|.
CASSSASWTPPYEQYF
TGTGCCAGCAGCTCAGCGAGCTGGACACCACCTTACGAGCAGTACTTC
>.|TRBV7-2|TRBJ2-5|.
CASSLGAGETQYF
TGTGCCAGCAGTTTAGGCGCGGGAGAGACCCAGTACTTC
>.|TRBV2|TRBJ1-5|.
CASSDGSGDQPQHF
TGTGCCAGCAGTGACGGATCAGGGGATCAGCCCCAGCATTTT
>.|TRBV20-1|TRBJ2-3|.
CSAIRTDGDTQYF
TGCAGTGCTATTCGGACGGATGGGGATACGCAGTATTTT
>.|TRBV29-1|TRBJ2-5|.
CSVEGLRAFIVQETQYF
TGCAGCGTTGAAGGTCTTAGGGCCTTTATAGTACAAGAGACCCAGTACTTC
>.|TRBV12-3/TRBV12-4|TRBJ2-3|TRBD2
CASTREATDTQYF
TGTGCCAGCACACGGGAGGCCACAGATACGCAGTATTTT
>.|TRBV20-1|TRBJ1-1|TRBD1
CSASGQGYTEAFF
TGCAGTGCTAGCGGACAGGGATACACTGAAGCTTTCTTT
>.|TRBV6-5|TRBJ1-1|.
CASSYTGVRNTEAFF
TGTGCCAGCAGTTACACGGGAGTCAGGAACACTGAAGCTTTCTTT
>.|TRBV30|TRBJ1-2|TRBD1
CAWSPAQGDGYTF
TGTGCCTGGAGTCCCGCGCAGGGGGATGGCTACACCTTC
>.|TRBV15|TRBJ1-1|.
CATSSHGNSQGAFF
TGTGCCACCAGCAGCCACGGGAACTCCCAGGGAGCTTTCTTT
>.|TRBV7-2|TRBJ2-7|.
CASSPRPSSYEQYF
TGTGCCAGCAGCCCTCGCCCAAGTTCCTACGAGCAGTACTTC
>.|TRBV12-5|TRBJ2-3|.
CASAKDSWSLQSTDTQYF
TGTGCTAGTGCCAAGGACTCTTGGTCGCTACAGAGCACAGATACGCAGTATTTT
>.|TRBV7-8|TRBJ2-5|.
CASSLGSGARETQYF
TGTGCCAGCAGCTTAGGATCGGGGGCGCGGGAGACCCAGTACTTC
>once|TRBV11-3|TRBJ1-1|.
CASSRGKNTEAFF
TGTGCCAGCAGCCGAGGGAAGAACACTGAAGCTTTCTTT
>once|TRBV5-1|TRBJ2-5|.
CASSLAGSSQETQYF
TGCGCCAGCAGCTTGGCCGGCAGTAGCCAAGAGACCCAGTACTTC
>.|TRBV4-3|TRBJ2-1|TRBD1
CASSQEGQAYNEQFF
TGCGCCAGCAGCCAAGAAGGACAGGCCTACAATGAGCAGTTCTTC
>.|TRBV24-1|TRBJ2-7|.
CATSDSYYEQYF
TGTGCCACCAGTGATAGCTACTACGAGCAGTACTTC
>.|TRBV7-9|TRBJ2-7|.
CASSSGRLEQYF
TGTGCCAGCAGCTCTGGAAGGCTCGAGCAGTACTTC
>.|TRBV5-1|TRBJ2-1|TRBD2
CASRVASGYNEQFF
TGCGCCAGCCGGGTGGCTAGCGGGTACAATGAGCAGTTCTTC
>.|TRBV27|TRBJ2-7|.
CASSLKNEQYF
TGTGCCAGCAGTTTAAAGAACGAGCAGTACTTC
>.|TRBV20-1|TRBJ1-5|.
CSAGRVNQPQHF
TGCAGTGCCGGCAGGGTGAATCAGCCCCAGCATTTT
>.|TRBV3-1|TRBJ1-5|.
CASSTLRDANSGHF
TGTGCCAGCAGTACCTTACGGGACGCTAACTCTGGGCATTTT
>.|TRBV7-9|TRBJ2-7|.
CASSPGASYEQYF
TGTGCCAGCAGCCCTGGGGCCTCCTACGAGCAGTACTTC
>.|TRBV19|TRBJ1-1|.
CASSMQGNTEAFF
TGTGCCAGTAGTATGCAGGGGAACACTGAAGCTTTCTTT
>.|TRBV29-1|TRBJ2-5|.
CSVGQVSGQETQYF
TGCAGCGTTGGTCAGGTTTCGGGCCAAGAGACCCAGTACTTC
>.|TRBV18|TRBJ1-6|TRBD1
CASSPQGTGSGSPLHF
TGTGCCAGCTCACCCCAAGGGACAGGGAGCGGTTCACCCCTCCACTTT
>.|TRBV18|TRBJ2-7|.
CASSPDVGYEQYF
TGTGCCAGCTCACCGGACGTAGGCTACGAGCAGTACTTC
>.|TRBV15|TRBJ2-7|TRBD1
CATSKEGTVSYEQYF
TGTGCCACCAGCAAAGAGGGGACAGTGTCCTACGAGCAGTACTTC
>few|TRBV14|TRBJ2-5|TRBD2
CASSQPGGRATQYF
TGTGCCAGCAGCCAACCGGGGGGAAGAGCGACCCAGTACTTC
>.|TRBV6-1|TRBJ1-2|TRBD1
CASRPGRITGDYGYTF
TGTGCCAGCAGGCCAGGGCGGATTACAGGGGACTATGGCTACACCTTC
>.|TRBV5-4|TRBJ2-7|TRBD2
CASRPLGGETYEQYF
TGTGCCAGCAGGCCGCTCGGGGGGGAAACCTACGAGCAGTACTTC
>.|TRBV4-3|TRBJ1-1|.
CASSQESGENTEAFF
TGCGCCAGCAGCCAAGAGTCTGGGGAGAACACTGAAGCTTTCTTT
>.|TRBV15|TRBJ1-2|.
CATSSGQGYGYTF
TGTGCCACCAGCAGTGGCCAGGGATATGGCTACACCTTC
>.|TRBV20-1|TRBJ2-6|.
CSAKEAGANVLTF
TGCAGTGCTAAGGAGGCTGGGGCCAACGTCCTGACTTTC
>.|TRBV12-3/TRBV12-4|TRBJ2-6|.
CASSPIGGRVPGANVLTF
TGTGCCAGCAGTCCGATCGGGGGAAGAGTCCCTGGGGCCAACGTCCTGACTTTC
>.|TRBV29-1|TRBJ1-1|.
CSVDPGVSAEAFF
TGCAGCGTTGATCCGGGGGTTAGCGCTGAAGCTTTCTTT
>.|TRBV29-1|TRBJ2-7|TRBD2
CSVERLAAYEQYF
TGCAGCGTTGAACGGCTAGCGGCCTACGAGCAGTACTTC
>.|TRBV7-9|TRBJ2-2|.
CASSSGGLPQLVGELFF
TGTGCCAGCAGCTCTGGGGGGCTACCCCAGTTGGTCGGGGAGCTGTTTTTT
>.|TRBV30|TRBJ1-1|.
CAWTRWRNTEAFF
TGTGCCTGGACCCGCTGGCGGAACACTGAAGCTTTCTTT
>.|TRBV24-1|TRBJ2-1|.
CATSDLGFLGGKFF
TGTGCCACCAGTGATTTAGGCTTCCTGGGGGGCAAGTTCTTC
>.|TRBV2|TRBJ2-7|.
CASGGFSYEQYF
TGTGCCAGCGGAGGGTTTTCCTACGAGCAGTACTTC
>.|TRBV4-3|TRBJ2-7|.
CASSQEWQGGEQYF
TGCGCCAGCAGCCAAGAATGGCAGGGAGGCGAGCAGTACTTC
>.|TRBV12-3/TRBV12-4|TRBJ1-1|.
CASRPSGAPGAFF
TGTGCCAGCAGGCCATCGGGGGCTCCTGGAGCTTTCTTT
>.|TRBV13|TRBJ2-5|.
CASSFIAQETQYF
TGTGCCAGCAGCTTCATAGCTCAAGAGACCCAGTACTTC
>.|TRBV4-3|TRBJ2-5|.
CASSQDSKETQYF
TGCGCCAGCAGCCAAGACTCGAAAGAGACCCAGTACTTC
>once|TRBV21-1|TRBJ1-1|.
CASRIDSDGAEAFF
TGTGCCAGCAGGATCGACAGTGATGGAGCTGAAGCTTTCTTT